This is a list of T cell receptor beta chains from one sample in a study of cytomegalovirus exposure and HLA in healthy donors. TCRdb keeps only in-frame clones here, not all; method: immunoSEQ multiplex PCR. The data hold approximately 150,000 clones, with around 82% observed a single time. What was sequenced was PBMCs. Receptors originate from a man under 40 in good health and CMV-seronegative. CDR3s include the opening cysteine and the closing phenylalanine or tryptophan. The D gene is left open where the match is weak.

TRBV2 TRBD2 CASPGTSGSWGTDTQYF
TRBV21-1 . CASSKGQGKQPQHF
TRBV6-1 . CASRSATEKPYEQYF
TRBV6-4 TRBD2 CASSRLAGDYNEQFF
TRBV2 TRBD1 CASRAPGQYNEKLFF
TRBV6-6 . CASSPYRATNEKLFF
TRBV11-2 . CASSLFFDKGSGANVLTF
TRBV5-5 TRBD1 CASSTGQLNTEAFF
TRBV21-1 . CASSKVATGNTIYF
TRBV19 TRBD1 CASTAGQLTTNEKLFF
TRBV13 TRBD2 CASSLMLRTSGRTHYNEQFF
TRBV7-9 TRBD1 CASSSGTGDTEAFF
TRBV11-3 . CASSLAGAETQYF
TRBV11-2 . CASSLADSGGYEQYF
TRBV19 TRBD1 CASSPRDRVSLSNQPQHF
TRBV21-1 . CASSKEVIRGSGYGYTF
TRBV4-1 . CASSPPMWLEETQYF
TRBV5-1 TRBD2 CASSLVATSGGAGDTQYF
TRBV2 . CASRQDQETQYF
TRBV5-1 TRBD2 CASSLVAGVYNEQFF
TRBV19 . CASSTGDSHYGYTF
TRBV5-4 TRBD1 CASSRGQVVTDTQYF
TRBV5-1 TRBD2 CASSLAERESSEQYF
TRBV29-1 . CSASRGGGYTF
TRBV27 . CASTKLGDNEQFF
TRBV10-3 TRBD2 CAISPTAGAEQFF
TRBV4-1 . CASSQPVTGEKLFF
TRBV30 TRBD2 CAWSISGSTDTQYF
TRBV29-1 . CSVGSNEQFF
TRBV6-5 . CASRDSNQPQHF
TRBV6-6 . CASSYDSGHQPQHF
TRBV4-1 . CASSRLSGGRETQYF
TRBV12-5 . CASGLPPEGVYGYTF
TRBV6-5 TRBD2 CASNLAGGLGEQFF
TRBV5-1 . CASSFGHMNTEAFF
TRBV5-5 TRBD1 CASSRVPGQGSGEKLFF
TRBV6-1 . CASSEWGGSNQPQHF
TRBV6-6 TRBD1 CASSYPGQRAGGYTF
TRBV5-1 TRBD2 CASSIERERDIQYF
TRBV19 . CASTQEAPYSNQPQHF
TRBV6-1 TRBD2 CASSNSGAWADTQYF
TRBV6-5 . CASSNPASFNTEAFF
TRBV6-5 TRBD1 CASRNSGTGGYEQYF